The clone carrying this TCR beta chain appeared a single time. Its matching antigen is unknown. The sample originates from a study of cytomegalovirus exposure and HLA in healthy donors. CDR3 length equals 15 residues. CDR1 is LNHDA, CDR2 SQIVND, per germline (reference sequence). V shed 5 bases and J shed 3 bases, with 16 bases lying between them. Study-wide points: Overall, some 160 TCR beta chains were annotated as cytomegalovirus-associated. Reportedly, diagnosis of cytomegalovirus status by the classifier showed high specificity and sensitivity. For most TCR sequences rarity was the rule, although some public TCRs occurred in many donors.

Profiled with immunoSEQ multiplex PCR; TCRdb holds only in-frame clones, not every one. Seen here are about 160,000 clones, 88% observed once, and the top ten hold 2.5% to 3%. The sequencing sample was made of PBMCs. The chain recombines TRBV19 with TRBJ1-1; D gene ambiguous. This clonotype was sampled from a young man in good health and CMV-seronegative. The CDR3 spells CASSVDGWEDTEAFF. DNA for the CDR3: TGTGCCAGTAGTGTGGATGGTTGGGAGGACACTGAAGCTTTCTTT.